A selection of T cell receptor beta chains follows, all from one sample in a study of regulatory T cells in long-lasting Graves disease. From the multiplex PCR reads, TCRdb called clonotypes with MiXCR, one entry per CDR3 protein. This sample has roughly 500,000 distinct CDR3 sequences, with less than 25% found just once. Specimen: peripheral blood mononuclear cells (PBMCs), collected when the disease was refractory, from a patient treated with antithyroid drugs. These receptors originate from a female donor with Graves disease. CDR3s leave out the opening cysteine and the closing phenylalanine or tryptophan.

TRBV6-2/TRBV6-3	TRBJ1-5	ASSDQGGGHNQPQH
TRBV9	TRBJ1-1	ASSGREQGSPEAF
TRBV2	TRBJ1-2	ASRKDRDGYT
TRBV6-1	TRBJ2-7	ASSPDTGGLEQY
TRBV4-2	TRBJ2-7	ASSQVSGRGYEQY
TRBV19	TRBJ1-5	ASSIGVNQPQH
TRBV20-1	TRBJ1-2	SAILTRNYGYT
TRBV6-1	TRBJ1-1	ATILRTANTEAF
TRBV7-9	TRBJ2-5	ASSLSLAGGETQY
TRBV11-1	TRBJ2-7	ASSIRPPSGRFSYEQY
TRBV28	TRBJ2-1	ASSPPMAGAGNEQF
TRBV19	TRBJ2-7	ASSIIGQEFYEQY
TRBV12-3/TRBV12-4	TRBJ2-5	ASSGPRRLSQY
TRBV2	TRBJ1-3	ASSVRGNIANGNTIY
TRBV2	TRBJ2-4	ASSDRGGSTTKNIQY
TRBV28	TRBJ2-7	ASSMSYEQY
TRBV6-1	TRBJ2-7	ASSPLRTFSYEQY
TRBV6-2/TRBV6-3	TRBJ1-1	ASSSGQGRMNTEAF
TRBV6-5	TRBJ1-5	ASSYLGFSNQPQH
TRBV6-2/TRBV6-3	TRBJ1-1	ASSRQGGINTEAF
TRBV4-2	TRBJ2-7	ASSLIGVQYEQY
TRBV7-2	TRBJ2-5	ASSNGIRETQY
TRBV5-6	TRBJ2-5	ASGPGGRETQY
TRBV5-5	TRBJ1-5	ASRSTPGSEGSNQPQH
TRBV12-3/TRBV12-4	TRBJ1-2	ASSLGPGQIYGYT
TRBV5-6	TRBJ2-7	ASSRTGYLNEQY
TRBV7-9	TRBJ1-6	ASSLGLPLPLH
TRBV27	TRBJ2-5	ASSPRRDRGQETQY
TRBV5-1	TRBJ2-5	ASSLEGHALQTQY
TRBV28	TRBJ1-4	ASRRQGWGPTNEKLF
TRBV11-1	TRBJ2-1	ASSGTRTIYNEQF
TRBV20-1	TRBJ2-7	SARGGPYEQY
TRBV30	TRBJ2-7	AWSDPYEQY
TRBV28	TRBJ2-7	ASSPPDRDYEQY
TRBV7-9	TRBJ1-1	ASSYRALSSEAF
TRBV7-9	TRBJ1-1	ASRPPGMNTEAF
TRBV7-2	TRBJ2-5	ASSLDLGTPVD
TRBV25-1	TRBJ1-4	ASSDLGQNEKLF
TRBV29-1	TRBJ2-7	SVILTGAYEQY
TRBV10-3	TRBJ2-1	AISIGTSGSINEQF
TRBV4-2	TRBJ2-7	ASSQDYRGQGTYEQY
TRBV6-1	TRBJ2-7	ASSVCDRPYEQY
TRBV20-1	TRBJ2-1	SARDLLTSGNRNEQF
TRBV25-1	TRBJ2-5	ASSDLPTETQY
TRBV27	TRBJ2-7	ASRRTDVSYEQY
TRBV20-1	TRBJ2-2	SARSSGSPYTGELF
TRBV5-1	TRBJ2-2	ASSFDRARQWGTGELF
TRBV6-2/TRBV6-3	TRBJ1-1	ASSYFEGGNTEAF
TRBV6-2/TRBV6-3	TRBJ2-7	ASRPKDMGSYRGYEQY
TRBV11-2	TRBJ2-5	ASSSTVRGAETQY
TRBV5-4	TRBJ1-4	ASSLKQGNEKLF
TRBV30	TRBJ2-7	AWSRTSGRFSYEQY
TRBV4-1	TRBJ2-7	ASSQPALSSYEQY
TRBV6-5	TRBJ2-1	ASSYSRGVNEQF
TRBV28	TRBJ2-2	ASSFGVLPGELF